This is a list of T cell receptor beta chains from one sample in a study of shared clonotypes between healthy human individuals. Clones were read by immunoSEQ multiplex PCR, and TCRdb kept only the in-frame ones, dropping some. The sample carries 500,000 to 700,000 clones, 85% to 95% recorded once. Source material: naive CD8+ T cells sorted from blood. Receptor source: a woman aged 25 to 39 in good health. CDR3s include the opening cysteine and the closing phenylalanine or tryptophan. The order of the fields is V gene, J gene, CDR3 protein.

TRBV27,TRBJ2-7,CASRISGSVNEQYF
TRBV4-1,TRBJ1-2,CASSQVGGFNYGYTF
TRBV28,TRBJ1-6,CASSFGGVQGLHF
TRBV9,TRBJ2-7,CASSVESAGTYEQYF
TRBV29-1,TRBJ2-1,CSGKPGLAVYNEQFF
TRBV5-1,TRBJ2-7,CASRPDGSTYEQYF
TRBV13,TRBJ1-2,CASSFGQGIYGYTF
TRBV2,TRBJ2-7,CASSEGGSTYEQYF
TRBV2,TRBJ2-4,CASSAENIQYF
TRBV9,TRBJ2-1,CATSRTGDDEQFF